This T cell receptor beta chain is drawn from a study of identical twins. Study observations and caveats: The study found that models underestimated out-of-frame TCR alpha sharing in monozygotic twins.

TCRdb independently ran MiXCR on the 5' RACE reads; one entry per CDR3 protein. This sample has approximately 500,000 distinct CDR3 sequences, with 12% to 15% found just once. This clonotype was detected only a few times. As yet, its antigen is unknown. Germline V gene sequence: CDR1 MDHEN, CDR2 SYDVKM. CDR3 length: 17 residues. Between the trimmed V and J ends, which lost 5 bases and 2 bases, there was a span of 21 bases. These data are also associated with another study on yellow fever vaccine responses in identical twins.

The V and J genes are TRBV28 and TRBJ1-2, with D maybe TRBD1 (6 bases). Sequencing input: CD4+ T cells sorted from blood. This receptor was obtained from a woman in her late teens or twenties in good health. CDR3 residues: CASSTTPGGGLNYGYTF. CDR3 nucleotides: TGTGCCAGCAGTACCACCCCGGGAGGGGGATTGAACTATGGCTACACCTTC.